The sequence of this T cell receptor (beta chain) was determined in a study of CD8+ T cells in alopecia areata. Looking at the study overall: Treated patients were given 5 to 10 mg oral tofacitinib twice daily.

Treatment in this sample: oral pan-JAK inhibitor, 5-10 mg twice daily. Following RNA extraction, reverse transcription yielded cDNA that acted as the sequencing template. TCRdb's table, derived via immunoSEQ multiplex PCR, lists solely in-frame clones and lacks some. The profile shows over 100,000 clones, 53% of them singletons. Unmatched junction bases numbered 2, after V lost 10 bases and J lost 1 base. The CDR3 loop spans 12 amino acids. Germline V lookup: CDR1 ENHRY, CDR2 SYGVKD. The chain couples TRBV10-3 to TRBJ2-3, with 7 bases identical to TRBD2. This clonotype originated in a human donor with alopecia areata. The sample consisted of CD4+ T cells sorted from blood, taken at week 4, from a patient treated with tofacitinib. In nucleotides, the CDR3 is TGTGCCACCGCGGGGGGCACAGATACGCAGTATTTT. Its protein is CATAGGTDTQYF.